These 10 T cell receptor beta chains share one sample of origin, sequenced in a study of cytotoxic CD8 clonotypes in ibrutinib-treated CLL. Profiling relied on immunoSEQ multiplex PCR, and the TCRdb table lists in-frame clones only, not all of them. This sample has 200,000 to 250,000 clones; about four fifths occur once, and the top ten carry around 10%. Sequencing was performed on PBMCs, taken after 12 months of ibrutinib treatment. These receptors came from a human donor with chronic lymphocytic leukemia.

The chain is built from TRBV18 and TRBJ1-2; TRBD1 might be the D (5 bases). V was trimmed by 3 bases and J by 5 bases, leaving 16 bases between them. Germline V CDR1 and CDR2: KGHSH, LQKENI. The length of the CDR3 is 15 residues. CDR3 region: CASSPNVDSRYGYTF. In DNA form, the CDR3 reads TGTGCCAGCTCACCCAACGTAGACAGCCGATATGGCTACACCTTC.

The gene calls are TRBV6-5 and TRBJ1-2, with 10 bases lining up with TRBD1. Germline V gives CDR1 MNHEY, CDR2 SVGAGI. The CDR3 runs 15 residues. J gave up 4 bases and V 7 bases, and 9 bases lay outside the gene matches. Here the CDR3 reads CASTKDRGGLYGYTF. The CDR3 DNA reads as TGTGCCAGCACCAAGGACAGGGGGGGCCTCTATGGCTACACCTTC.

The chain couples TRBV6-5 to TRBJ1-1; no definite D call. This CDR3 contains 13 residues. Trimming pared 3 bases from V and 5 bases from J, leaving 10 bases between. In germline, CDR1 is MNHEY, CDR2 SVGAGI. For the CDR3, the DNA is TGTGCCAGCAGTTATGGGTGGTTTACTGAAGCTTTCTTT. It encodes CASSYGWFTEAFF.

About this clone: One junction end disagrees with the germline gene, perhaps due to a read error. The chain combines TRBV11-2 with TRBJ1-1, with D hard to call. This CDR3 region has 13 residues. Germline CDR1 reads SGHAT; CDR2 reads FQNNGV. The chain's CDR3 is CASSLDPRTEAFF. The DNA of the CDR3 is TGTGCCAGCAGCCTAGACCCGAGAACTGAAGCTTTCTTT.

The J gene is TRBJ2-7, the V gene TRBV10-2, with 8 nucleotides matching TRBD2. This CDR3 region has 17 residues. Trimming removed 6 bases from V and 5 bases from J; junction bases left unmatched: 18. Germline values: CDR1 WSHSY, CDR2 SAAADI. The CDR3 nucleotides are TGCGCCAGCAGCCCAGGGACACGCGGCCCGGGAGGGGACGAGCAGTACTTC. It specifies CASSPGTRGPGGDEQYF.

This chain links TRBV4-1 with TRBJ1-2; D uncertain. Germline V CDR1 and CDR2: MGHRA, YSYEKL. This CDR3 region has 16 residues. Trimming shortened V by 0 bases and J by 0 bases, and 11 bases separated the two germline ends. CDR3 region: CASSQDPAGPNYGYTF. Written as DNA, the CDR3 is TGCGCCAGCAGCCAAGATCCCGCTGGCCCTAACTATGGCTACACCTTC.

This clone was counted only a few times. The rearrangement uses TRBV19 and TRBJ1-6; D gene ambiguous. CDR3 length: 14 amino acids. Trimming removed 10 bases from V and 10 bases from J, with 20 bases in between. The germline V gene encodes CDR1 LNHDA and CDR2 SQIVND (reference sequence). CDR3 sequence (DNA): TGTGCCACCTCTCAAAGTCTCCTTGGGTCACCCCTCCACTTT. Translation: CATSQSLLGSPLHF.

The chain carries TRBV2 and TRBJ1-2; possible D gene TRBD1, 6 bases. V shed 6 bases and J shed 0 bases, with 14 bases lying between them. The V gene's germline CDR1 is SNHLY and CDR2 FYNNEI. The CDR3 covers 15 residues. The CDR3, as DNA: TGTGCCAGCAGCCTCCGACAGGTGCCTAACTATGGCTACACCTTC. Translated: CASSLRQVPNYGYTF. Using reference TRBV2 and TRBJ1-2 for the parts outside the CDR3, the full variable domain is EPEVTQTPSHQVTQMGQEVILRCVPISNHLYFYWYRQILGQKVEFLVSFYNNEISEKSEIFDDQFSVERPDGSNFTLKIRSTKLEDSAMYFCASSLRQVPNYGYTFGSGTRLTVV.

This chain connects TRBV28 to TRBJ2-7, with 11 bases that match TRBD1. The germline V gene encodes CDR1 MDHEN and CDR2 SYDVKM. V was clipped by 0 bases and J by 3 bases; unmatched bases: 1. The CDR3 is 15 residues long. The CDR3 here is CASSLWGTGGYEQYF. CDR3 nucleotide sequence: TGTGCCAGCAGTTTATGGGGGACAGGGGGCTACGAGCAGTACTTC.

The chain joins TRBV27 to TRBJ2-5; D is ambiguous. The CDR3 covers 15 residues. The ends were cut back, 6 bases at V and 5 bases at J, with 19 bases in the middle. Germline V gene data show CDR1 as MNHEY and CDR2 as SMNVEV (reference sequence). The CDR3 sequence is CASSTLGPMAETQYF. The CDR3 DNA sequence: TGTGCCAGCAGCACCTTAGGCCCGATGGCGGAGACCCAGTACTTC.